This TCR beta chain was sequenced for a study of beta chain features in type 1 diabetes. With respect to this clone: Antigen unknown.

Investigators reverse transcribed all isolated RNA, so they sequenced expressed TCRB transcripts. Repertoires were generated with immunoSEQ multiplex PCR, while TCRdb's copy carries only in-frame clones and drops some. The table has over 500,000 clones, roughly a sixth seen once. Findings of the study overall: At VDJ recombination sites, type 1 diabetes patients had fewer insertions and more deleted nucleotides.

The CDR3 consists of 14 residues. Germline-derived CDR1 and CDR2 are SGHTA and FQGNSA. The J segment lost 1 base and the V segment lost 5 bases, leaving 3 bases of the junction unmatched. The TCR comes from a young man in good health. Input material: naive CD4+ T cells from blood. The chain links TRBV7-2 to TRBJ2-7; 9 nucleotides agree with TRBD1. As DNA, the CDR3 is TGTGCCAGCAGCATCGGGACAGGGTCCTACGAGCAGTACTTC. Its translation: CASSIGTGSYEQYF.